This TCR beta chain derives from a study of T cells expressing NK-cell markers. On the study more broadly: Underlying the TCR beta repertoires were sorted CD3+CD56+NKG2C+, CD3+CD56+NKG2C- and CD3+CD56-NKG2C+ T cells. Just one sequenced donor of eight was HCMV-seronegative, while seven were seropositive. Study-wide results and caveats: Expanded clones of NKG2C+ T cells had an unclear HCMV specificity.

Germline assignment: CDR1 DFQATT and CDR2 SNEGSKA (reference sequence). The CDR3 runs 14 residues. With UMIs, 5'RACE template switching was used to make TCR beta cDNA. TCRdb reprocessed the 5' RACE reads and keeps a single row for each CDR3 protein, giving no DNA. This repertoire includes over 350,000 distinct CDR3 sequences. Notes on this clonotype: Its antigen remains unknown.

The clonotype comes from a woman in her fifties or sixties in good health. Sequenced sample: blood T cells: a sorted CD56 or NKG2C T cell subset, CD4+ or CD8+ T cells, or bulk PBMC T cells (not recorded which). The chain carries TRBV20-1 and TRBJ2-2. CDR3 in amino acids: CSARRGRATGELFF.